The 18 T cell receptor beta chains below come from one sample, sequenced in a study of T cell clonality in common variable immunodeficiency. Overall study findings and caveats: Reportedly, TCR beta sequences from common variable immunodeficiency showed fewer deletions and N-nucleotide insertions.

The repertoire was sequenced with immunoSEQ multiplex PCR; TCRdb's copy has only in-frame clones and lacks some. The sample presents about 18,000 clones, none singletons. No antigen is known for these receptors. Sequenced input: peripheral blood mononuclear cells. These receptors were obtained from a human donor with common variable immunodeficiency.

This clone was counted only a few times. The CDR3 end falls 3 residues outside the read, so it is completed with the germline J gene. The chain carries TRBV5-3 and TRBJ2-1; 7 positions match TRBD2. TRBV5-3 carries the ORF label, with uncertain function. Germline trimming cut 3 bases from V and 2 bases from J; bases unmatched to any gene: 8. This CDR3 comprises 16 residues. Incomplete CDR3 DNA: TGTGCCAGAAGCTCCATAGCGGGTCTCCCCTACAATGAG. It codes for CARSSIAGLPYNE. The complete CDR3 sequence is CARSSIAGLPYNEQFF.

This clone was recorded many times. The DNA read from the CDR3 is TGTGCCAGCTCGCGACTAGCGGGAGGGCCGACGGAGACC. It translates to CASSRLAGGPTET. The entire CDR3 protein is CASSRLAGGPTETQYF. The V call is TRBV2, the J call TRBJ2-5; the match to TRBD2 covers 14 bases. The read comes to an end 3 residues before the CDR3 does, leaving the germline J gene to fill in the end. The trim removed 8 bases at V and 5 bases at J, leaving 10 bases unmatched. CDR3 length: 16 residues. Germline-derived CDR1 and CDR2 are SNHLY and FYNNEI.

This clone came up many times. Coverage ceases 3 residues before the CDR3 finishes, and the germline J gene fills in the end. The chain recombines TRBV20-1 with TRBJ2-3; 7 bases are shared with TRBD1. Germline CDR1 reads DFQATT; CDR2 reads SNEGSKA (reference sequence). Trimming cost V 6 bases and J 6 bases; bases outside gene matches: 3. This CDR3 has 11 residues. The CDR3 loop reads CSALQGDTQYF. The covered CDR3 bases are TGCAGTGCGCTACAGGGGGATACG.

There are many counts of this clone. The CDR3 end lies 3 residues beyond the end of the read and is filled in from the germline J gene. This rearrangement joins TRBV12-3 or TRBV12-4 to TRBJ1-1, with D possibly being TRBD1 (5 bases). This CDR3 is built from 14 residues. Trimming cost V 5 bases and J 4 bases, with 14 bases left between them. CDR3 sequence: CASSGGGRATEAFF. The covered CDR3 bases are TGTGCCAGCAGTGGGGGGGGGAGGGCCACTGAA.

A word on this clone: The CDR3 goes on 3 residues after the read ends, and that part is filled in from the germline J gene. The chain joins TRBV6-1 to TRBJ1-1; D perhaps matches TRBD1 (5 bases). With 2 bases removed from V and 3 bases from J, the gap between germline ends came to 13 bases. The CDR3 extends over 15 amino acids. Germline assignment: CDR1 MNHNS and CDR2 SASEGT. CDR3 DNA (partial): TGTGCCAGCAGTGAATCAGGGCGATTTCACACTGAA. It translates to CASSESGRFHTE. The complete CDR3 sequence is CASSESGRFHTEAFF.

This clone was counted a few times. The sequence runs out 3 residues before the end of the CDR3; the remainder is reconstructed from the germline J gene. J is TRBJ2-7 and V is TRBV6-1; possibly TRBD2 for D (5 bases). Germline V CDR1 and CDR2: MNHNS, SASEGT. The CDR3 is 15 residues long. Trimming shortened V by 3 bases and J by 0 bases, and 12 bases separated the two germline ends. The CDR3 loop is CASSELQTTSYEQYF. The DNA read from the CDR3 is TGTGCCAGCAGTGAGCTACAGACTACCTCCTACGAG.

This clone has just a few counts. Given a much more abundant clone one base away, this may be a read error. The read terminates 3 residues before the CDR3 end, so the remaining end is supplied by the germline J gene. V and J are TRBV18 and TRBJ2-1; D may be TRBD2 (5 bases). Germline assignment: CDR1 KGHSH and CDR2 LQKENI. The V gene lost 0 bases and the J gene lost 6 bases, with 12 bases spanning the gap. The CDR3 loop spans 15 amino acids. The chain's CDR3 is CASSPPATTGNEQFF. The part of the CDR3 DNA that was read is TGTGCCAGCTCACCACCCGCGACTACCGGCAATGAG.

In the case of this clone: The read halts 3 residues ahead of the CDR3 end, with the missing end drawn from the germline J gene. The chain has TRBV7-9 and TRBJ2-2; D perhaps matches TRBD2 (6 bases). CDR1 and CDR2 (germline): SEHNR, FQNEAQ (reference sequence). The V end lost 3 bases, the J end lost 1 base, and 6 bases lay between the germline ends. This CDR3 region has 14 residues. The CDR3 spells CASSLRENTGELFF. CDR3 DNA, as far as it was read: TGTGCCAGCAGCTTGCGGGAGAACACCGGGGAG.

This clone has at least ten counts. The read ends 3 residues before the CDR3 terminus; that terminus is restored from the germline J gene. The rearrangement uses TRBV29-1 and TRBJ2-7, with D possibly being TRBD1 (5 bases). CDR1 SQVTM and CDR2 ANQGSEA come from the germline V gene. The CDR3 length is 13 residues. V gave up 2 bases and J gave up 3 bases, with 11 bases separating them. Here the CDR3 reads CSVESGSSYEQYF. The DNA read from the CDR3 is TGCAGCGTTGAATCAGGGTCGAGCTACGAG.

The sample holds many counts of this clone. The read comes to an end 3 residues before the CDR3 does, leaving the germline J gene to fill in the end. The rearrangement links TRBV7-9 to TRBJ2-5, with TRBD1 as a possible D gene (7 bases). Trimming pared 5 bases from V and 1 base from J, leaving 11 bases between. The CDR3 spans 14 residues. Germline loops: CDR1 SEHNR, CDR2 FQNEAQ (reference sequence). CDR3 bases read: TGTGCCAGCAGCCCCCAGGGGGGCCAAGAGACC. Residues: CASSPQGGQET. The whole CDR3 reads CASSPQGGQETQYF.

This clone showed up just a few times. Additional DNA sequences in this sample encode the identical CDR3. Incomplete CDR3 DNA: TGTGCCAGCAGGGGACAGGGGGCGTACAATGAG. The encoded protein is CASRGQGAYNE. In full, the CDR3 is CASRGQGAYNEQFF. The V gene is TRBV11-2, the J gene TRBJ2-1; 12 bases line up with TRBD1. The read ends 3 residues shy of where the CDR3 ends; the end is completed using the germline J gene. The V and J ends lost 6 bases and 4 bases, in that order; junction bases with no gene match: 1. The CDR3 consists of 14 residues. CDR1 is SGHAT and CDR2 is FQNNGV in the germline V gene.

In this sample, this clone turned up many times. The CDR3 end lies 3 residues beyond the end of the read and is filled in from the germline J gene. The chain couples TRBV15 to TRBJ2-1, with 8 bases matching TRBD1. The CDR3 has 15 amino acids. The germline gives CDR1 LNHNV, CDR2 YYDKDF (reference sequence). V was pared by 4 bases and J by 2 bases, with 4 bases of the junction left unmatched. The covered CDR3 bases are TGTGCCACCAGCACCCTGGACAGGGCCTACAATGAG. Its protein product is CATSTLDRAYNE. The CDR3, in full, reads CATSTLDRAYNEQFF.

This clone turned up a few times. The read ends 3 residues early relative to the CDR3; the germline J gene fills the gap. The chain employs TRBV18 and TRBJ1-3, with a tentative D call TRBD1 (5 bases). The CDR3 spans 16 residues. Trimming removed 3 bases at V and 3 bases at J, with 15 bases between. The V gene's germline CDR1 is KGHSH and CDR2 LQKENI. CDR3 sequence: CASSPRTSLDGNTIYF. The sequenced part of the CDR3 DNA is TGTGCCAGCTCACCTAGGACATCCCTGGATGGAAACACC.

This clone was recorded many times. The read finishes 3 residues shy of the CDR3 end, and the germline J gene is used to complete it. V is TRBV20-1 and J is TRBJ1-1; 7 positions match TRBD1. V lost 6 bases to trimming and J lost 4 bases; unmatched junction nucleotides: 5. Germline-derived CDR1 and CDR2 are DFQATT and SNEGSKA (reference sequence). The CDR3 contains 12 residues. CDR3 protein: CSAGTATTEAFF. CDR3 DNA, as far as it was read: TGCAGTGCCGGGACAGCGACCACTGAA.

In this sample, this clone turned up many times. Read coverage stops 3 residues before the CDR3 terminus; the germline J gene supplies the remainder. V gene TRBV2 combines with J gene TRBJ2-7, with TRBD1 matching over 7 bases. Germline-derived CDR1 and CDR2 are SNHLY and FYNNEI. V gave up 5 bases and J gave up 4 bases; unmatched junction bases: 8. CDR3 size: 14 residues. CDR3 residues: CASSISGTAYEQYF. Partial CDR3 DNA: TGTGCCAGCAGTATCTCCGGGACAGCTTACGAG.

This clone was seen ten or more times. The CDR3 extends 3 residues past the end of the read, so its final part is completed from the germline J gene. The chain employs TRBV7-9 and TRBJ2-7; possible D gene TRBD2, 6 bases. Germline loops: CDR1 SEHNR, CDR2 FQNEAQ (reference sequence). The CDR3 runs 15 residues. V lost 5 bases to trimming and J lost 4 bases, with 18 bases between them. This chain's CDR3 is CASSTLPPGLYEQYF. Incomplete CDR3 DNA: TGTGCCAGCAGCACGCTGCCCCCGGGACTTTACGAG.

This clone was picked up many times. Read sequence stops 3 residues before the CDR3 end, and the germline J gene provides the missing end. J is TRBJ2-7 and V is TRBV30, with 8 bases lining up with TRBD2. The CDR3 has 15 amino acids. V was pared by 0 bases and J by 1 base, with 5 bases of the junction left unmatched. From germline, CDR1 is GTSNPN and CDR2 SVGIG (reference sequence). Partial CDR3 DNA: TGTGCCTGGAGTGTACGTACTAGCGGTTCCTACGAG. Its protein product is CAWSVRTSGSYE. The whole CDR3 sequence is CAWSVRTSGSYEQYF.

By sample share, this clone is medium-sized. The read ends 3 residues shy of where the CDR3 ends; the end is completed using the germline J gene. The chain combines TRBV10-3 with TRBJ2-2, with 7 bases lining up with TRBD1. CDR3 size: 13 residues. Germline V CDR1 and CDR2: ENHRY, SYGVKD. V lost 7 bases to trimming and J lost 7 bases; unmatched junction nucleotides: 6. CDR3 region: CAIKKGAVGELFF. The sequenced part of the CDR3 DNA is TGTGCCATCAAAAAGGGGGCGGTCGGGGAG.